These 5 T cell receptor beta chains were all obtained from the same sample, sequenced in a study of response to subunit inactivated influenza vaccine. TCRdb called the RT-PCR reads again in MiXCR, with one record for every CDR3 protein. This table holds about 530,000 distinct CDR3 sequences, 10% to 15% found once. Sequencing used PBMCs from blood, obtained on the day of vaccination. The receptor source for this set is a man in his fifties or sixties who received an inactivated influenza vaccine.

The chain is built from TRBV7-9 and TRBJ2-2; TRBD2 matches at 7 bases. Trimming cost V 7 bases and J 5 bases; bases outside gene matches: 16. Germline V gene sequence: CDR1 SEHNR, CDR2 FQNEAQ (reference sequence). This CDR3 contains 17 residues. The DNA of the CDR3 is TGTGCCAGCATTCCCCTGAGAGGGAGGGACGGAACCGGGGAGCTGTTTTTT. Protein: CASIPLRGRDGTGELFF.

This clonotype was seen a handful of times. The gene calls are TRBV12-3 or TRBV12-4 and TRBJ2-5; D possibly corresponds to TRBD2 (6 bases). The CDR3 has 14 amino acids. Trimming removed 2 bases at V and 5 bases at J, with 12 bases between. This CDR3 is CASSLSGGAETQYF. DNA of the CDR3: TGTGCCAGCAGTTTAAGTGGAGGGGCGGAGACCCAGTACTTC.

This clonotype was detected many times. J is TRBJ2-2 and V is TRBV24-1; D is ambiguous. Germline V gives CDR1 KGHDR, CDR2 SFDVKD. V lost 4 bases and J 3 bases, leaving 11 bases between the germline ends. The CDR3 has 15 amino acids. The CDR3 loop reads CATSEATGYTGELFF. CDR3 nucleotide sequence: TGTGCCACCAGTGAGGCGACCGGGTACACCGGGGAGCTGTTTTTT.

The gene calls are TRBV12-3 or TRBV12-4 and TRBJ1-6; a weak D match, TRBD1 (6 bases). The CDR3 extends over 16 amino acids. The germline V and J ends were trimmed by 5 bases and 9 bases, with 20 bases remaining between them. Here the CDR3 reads CASSPRIGGAGSPLHF. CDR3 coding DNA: TGTGCCAGCAGTCCCCGTATTGGGGGGGCGGGTTCACCCCTCCACTTT.

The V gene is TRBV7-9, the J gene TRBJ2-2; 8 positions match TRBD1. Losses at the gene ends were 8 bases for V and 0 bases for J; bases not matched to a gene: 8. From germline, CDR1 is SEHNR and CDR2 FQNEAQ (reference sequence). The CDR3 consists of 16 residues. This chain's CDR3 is CASPHRGTSNTGELFF. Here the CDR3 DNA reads TGTGCCAGCCCCCACAGGGGGACATCGAACACCGGGGAGCTGTTTTTT.